This T cell receptor (beta chain) was profiled in a study of T cell responses to AZD1222 COVID-19 vaccine. A few counts support this clone. Germline V gene sequence: CDR1 MNHEY, CDR2 SMNVEV (reference sequence). This CDR3 is 14 amino acids long. Trimming took 11 bases from V and 0 from J; bases not matched to a gene: 6. Repertoires were generated with immunoSEQ multiplex PCR, while TCRdb's copy carries only in-frame clones and drops some. The sample lists 100,000 or so clones, about 86% occurring once. Sequenced material: peripheral blood, taken on day 0 of AZD1222 vaccination. The chain recombines TRBV27 with TRBJ2-2; 7 bases are a match to TRBD1. This TCR was recovered from an adult in good health. The CDR3 coding sequence is TGTGCCGGACACAGGGGCGCGAACACCGGGGAGCTGTTTTTT. This translates into CAGHRGANTGELFF.